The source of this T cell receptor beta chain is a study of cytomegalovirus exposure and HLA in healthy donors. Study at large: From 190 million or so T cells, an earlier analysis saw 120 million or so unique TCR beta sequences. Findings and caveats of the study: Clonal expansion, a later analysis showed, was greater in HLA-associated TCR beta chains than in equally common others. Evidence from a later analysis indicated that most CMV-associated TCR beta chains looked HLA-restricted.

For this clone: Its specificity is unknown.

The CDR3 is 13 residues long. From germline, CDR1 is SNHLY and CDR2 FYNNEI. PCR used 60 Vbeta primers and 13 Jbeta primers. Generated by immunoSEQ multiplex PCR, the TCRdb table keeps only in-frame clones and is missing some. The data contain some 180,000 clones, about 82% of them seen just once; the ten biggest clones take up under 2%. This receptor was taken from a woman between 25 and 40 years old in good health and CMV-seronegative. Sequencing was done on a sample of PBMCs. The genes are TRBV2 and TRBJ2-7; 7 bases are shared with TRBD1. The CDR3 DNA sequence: TGTGCAGGGGGACAGAGCCGTCCTGGCGAGCAGTACTTC. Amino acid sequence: CAGGQSRPGEQYF.